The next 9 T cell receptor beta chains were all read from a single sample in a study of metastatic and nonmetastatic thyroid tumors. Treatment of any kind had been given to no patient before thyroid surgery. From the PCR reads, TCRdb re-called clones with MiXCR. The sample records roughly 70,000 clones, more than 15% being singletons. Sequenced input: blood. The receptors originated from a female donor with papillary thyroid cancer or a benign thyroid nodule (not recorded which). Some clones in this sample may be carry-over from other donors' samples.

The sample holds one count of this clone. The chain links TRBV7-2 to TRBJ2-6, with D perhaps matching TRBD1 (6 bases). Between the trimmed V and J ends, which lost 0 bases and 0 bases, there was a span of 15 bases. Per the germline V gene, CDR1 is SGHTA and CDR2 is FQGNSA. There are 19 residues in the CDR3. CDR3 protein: CASSLAWGQRVSGANVLTF. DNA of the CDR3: TGTGCCAGCAGCTTAGCGTGGGGGCAGCGAGTCTCTGGGGCCAACGTCCTGACTTTC.

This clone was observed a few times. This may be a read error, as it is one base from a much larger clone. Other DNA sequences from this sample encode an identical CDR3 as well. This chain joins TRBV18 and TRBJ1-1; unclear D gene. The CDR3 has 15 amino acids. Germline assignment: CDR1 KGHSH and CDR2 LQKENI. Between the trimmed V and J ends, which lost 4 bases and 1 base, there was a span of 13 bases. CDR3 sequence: CASSQMDRRNTEAFF. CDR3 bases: TGTGCCAGCTCACAGATGGATCGCAGGAACACTGAAGCTTTCTTT.

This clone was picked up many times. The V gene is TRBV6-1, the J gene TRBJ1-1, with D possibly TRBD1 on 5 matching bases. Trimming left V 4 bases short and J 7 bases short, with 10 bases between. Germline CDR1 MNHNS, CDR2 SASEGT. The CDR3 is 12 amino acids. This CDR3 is CASSGGLSEAFF. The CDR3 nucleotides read TGTGCCAGCAGTGGGGGACTGAGTGAAGCTTTCTTT.

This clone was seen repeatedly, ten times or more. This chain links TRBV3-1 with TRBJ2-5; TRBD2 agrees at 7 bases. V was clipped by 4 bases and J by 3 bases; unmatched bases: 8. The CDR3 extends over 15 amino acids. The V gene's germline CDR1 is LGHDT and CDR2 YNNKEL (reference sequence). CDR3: CASSPAGIREETQYF. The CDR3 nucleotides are TGTGCCAGCAGCCCAGCGGGAATTCGGGAAGAGACCCAGTACTTC.

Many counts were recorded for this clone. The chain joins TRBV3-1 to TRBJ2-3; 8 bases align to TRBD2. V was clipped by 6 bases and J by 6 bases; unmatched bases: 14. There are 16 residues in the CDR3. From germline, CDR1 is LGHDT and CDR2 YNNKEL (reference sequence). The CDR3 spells CASSPASSGPTDTQYF. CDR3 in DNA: TGTGCCAGCAGTCCGGCGTCTAGCGGGCCTACCGATACGCAGTATTTT.

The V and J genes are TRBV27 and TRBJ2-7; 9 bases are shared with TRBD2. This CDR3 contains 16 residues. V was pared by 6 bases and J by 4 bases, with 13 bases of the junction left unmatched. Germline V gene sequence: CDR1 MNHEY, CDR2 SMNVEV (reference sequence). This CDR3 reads CASSYSGSHSGYEQYF. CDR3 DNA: TGTGCCAGCAGCTATAGCGGGAGCCACTCTGGATACGAGCAGTACTTC.

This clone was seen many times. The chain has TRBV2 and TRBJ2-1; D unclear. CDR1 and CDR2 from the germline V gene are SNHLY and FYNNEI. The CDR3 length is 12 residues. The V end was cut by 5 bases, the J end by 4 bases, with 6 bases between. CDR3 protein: CASSNDYNEQFF. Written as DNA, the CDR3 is TGTGCCAGCAGTAACGATTACAATGAGCAGTTCTTC.

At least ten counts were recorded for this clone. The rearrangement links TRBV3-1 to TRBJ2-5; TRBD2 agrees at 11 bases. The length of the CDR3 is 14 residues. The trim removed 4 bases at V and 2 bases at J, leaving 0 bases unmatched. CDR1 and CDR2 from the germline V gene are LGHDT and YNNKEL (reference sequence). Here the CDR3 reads CASSLAGGQETQYF. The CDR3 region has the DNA TGTGCCAGCAGCCTAGCGGGAGGGCAAGAGACCCAGTACTTC.

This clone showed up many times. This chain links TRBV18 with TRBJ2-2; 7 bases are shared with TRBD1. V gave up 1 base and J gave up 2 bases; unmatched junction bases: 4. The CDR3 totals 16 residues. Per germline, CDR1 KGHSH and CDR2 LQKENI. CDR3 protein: CASSPLQGLNTGELFF. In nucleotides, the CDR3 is TGTGCCAGCTCACCACTACAGGGGTTAAACACCGGGGAGCTGTTTTTT.